This entry lists 18 T cell receptor beta chains sequenced from one sample in a study of blood T cells in healthy people across ages. Next came a second PCR, run for about 6 to 12 cycles, which used a sample-barcoded 5' primer along with a J-beta primer mix. TCRdb redid the calling of the 5' RACE reads with MiXCR, one entry per CDR3 protein. Of 1.5 million to 2 million distinct CDR3 sequences listed, around half were seen once; the top ten hold around 2.1%. The sequenced sample was blood. The receptors shown here come from a woman in her thirties or forties in good health.

The chain carries TRBV6-2 or TRBV6-3 and TRBJ1-1, with D uncertain. The CDR3 is 12 amino acids. V was shortened by 2 bases and J by 11 bases, with 12 bases between the two germline ends. CDR1 is MNHEY and CDR2 is SVGEGT in the germline V gene. The CDR3 DNA follows: TGTGCCAGCAGTTACGAAAGGGCTACGGCTTTCTTT. Translating gives CASSYERATAFF.

The genes are TRBV29-1 and TRBJ2-1; 7 bases match TRBD1. Germline values: CDR1 SQVTM, CDR2 ANQGSEA. The V gene end was trimmed by 2 bases and the J gene end by 7 bases; junction bases not matched to a gene: 5. The CDR3 covers 13 residues. The CDR3: CSVERVRGNEQFF. The CDR3 DNA reads TGCAGCGTTGAAAGGGTCAGGGGGAATGAGCAGTTCTTC.

The table lists this clonotype with a count of one. The rearrangement links TRBV5-1 to TRBJ2-6, with D uncertain. This CDR3 contains 17 residues. Deletions cut 2 bases from V and 1 base from J, with 13 bases between. The germline CDR1 and CDR2 sequences are SGHRS and YFSETQ. The CDR3 sequence is CASSLVPHGSGANVLTF. CDR3 nucleotide sequence: TGCGCCAGCAGCTTAGTCCCCCATGGTTCTGGGGCCAACGTCCTGACTTTC.

This sequence joins TRBV24-1 and TRBJ2-7; no clear D. Trimming shortened V by 7 bases and J by 1 base, and 4 bases separated the two germline ends. CDR1 KGHDR and CDR2 SFDVKD come from the germline V gene. The CDR3 contains 11 residues. CDR3 protein: CATRVSYEQYF. CDR3 in DNA: TGTGCCACCAGGGTATCCTACGAGCAGTACTTC.

This clonotype has only one observation. The rearrangement joins TRBV28 to TRBJ1-2; TRBD1 matches 8 bases. The CDR3 sequence is 14 residues long. Germline CDR1 MDHEN, CDR2 SYDVKM. J was trimmed by 8 bases and V by 2 bases; bases with no gene match: 7. CDR3 sequence reads: CASSLPGGVWGYTF. The DNA for the CDR3 is TGTGCCAGCAGTTTACCAGGGGGCGTATGGGGCTACACCTTC.

The sample holds a few counts of this clonotype. The chain couples TRBV7-2 to TRBJ2-7; D is possibly TRBD2 (7 bases). This CDR3 comprises 15 residues. Per the germline V gene, CDR1 is SGHTA and CDR2 is FQGNSA. Trimming removed 1 base from V and 0 bases from J, with 10 bases in between. The DNA for the CDR3 is TGTGCCAGCAGCTTAGAGGGGGGGAACTCCTACGAGCAGTACTTC. It encodes CASSLEGGNSYEQYF.

To note about this clonotype: A much larger clone lies one base from this, so it may be a read error. The chain is built from TRBV20-1 and TRBJ2-1, with a tentative D call TRBD2 (6 bases). Gene TRBJ2-7 matches the end of the DNA better, so the J call may be wrong. CDR1 is DFQATT and CDR2 is SNEGSKA in the germline V gene (reference sequence). CDR3 size: 12 residues. CDR3 nucleotide sequence: TGCAGTGCTAGACTAGCGAGCTGCGAGCAGTACTTC. Encoded protein: CSARLASCEQYF.

A word on this clonotype: One end of the junction does not line up with germline, which may come from a read error. V usage is TRBV7-7 and J usage is TRBJ2-6; possibly TRBD1 or TRBD2 for D (6 bases each). The CDR3 totals 19 residues. Germline CDR1 is SSHAT and CDR2 is FNYEAQ (reference sequence). The CDR3 DNA is TGTGCTAGCAGCTTAGCGGAGGGGGGCGCAGGGACTGGGGCCAACGTCCTGACTTTC. Residues: CASSLAEGGAGTGANVLTF.

The chain uses TRBV20-1 and TRBJ2-7; 8 bases are a match to TRBD1. Looked up from germline, CDR1 is DFQATT and CDR2 is SNEGSKA (reference sequence). The J segment lost 3 bases and the V segment lost 6 bases, leaving 13 bases of the junction unmatched. The CDR3 contains 15 residues. The CDR3 sequence: CSAPRPGQGYYEQYF. The DNA for the CDR3 is TGCAGTGCGCCTCGGCCAGGACAGGGATACTACGAGCAGTACTTC.

V usage is TRBV7-9 and J usage is TRBJ2-5; no firm D call. Germline values: CDR1 SEHNR, CDR2 FQNEAQ (reference sequence). V dropped 4 bases and J dropped 13 bases, with 22 bases sitting between them. This CDR3 comprises 14 residues. The CDR3 DNA reads as TGTGCCAGCAGCTCTACCGACGTTACGACGCCTCCGTACTTC. Translation gives CASSSTDVTTPPYF. The whole variable domain, filled in from reference TRBV7-9 and TRBJ2-5, reads DTGVSQNPRHKITKRGQNVTFRCDPISEHNRLYWYRQTLGQGPEFLTYFQNEAQLEKSRLLSDRFSAERPKGSFSTLEIQRTEQGDSAMYLCASSSTDVTTPPYFGPGTRLLVL.

This clonotype was detected a few times. The chain employs TRBV2 and TRBJ2-7; tentative D call: TRBD1 (5 bases). The V end lost 5 bases, the J end lost 2 bases, and 13 bases lay between the germline ends. CDR3 length equals 14 residues. Germline V gene lookup returns CDR1 SNHLY and CDR2 FYNNEI. CDR3 sequence reads: CASSQGHRTYEQYF. Written as DNA, the CDR3 is TGTGCCAGCAGTCAGGGTCACCGCACCTACGAGCAGTACTTC.

The gene calls are TRBV6-2 or TRBV6-3 and TRBJ1-1; TRBD1 is a possible D gene (5 bases). Per germline, CDR1 MNHEY and CDR2 SVGEGT. Trimming stripped 7 bases from V and 4 bases from J, with 16 bases between. The CDR3 spans 14 residues. The DNA for the CDR3 is TGTGCCAGCACTCTGGGGGGGGTCAGCACTGAAGCTTTCTTT. It encodes CASTLGGVSTEAFF.

The chain employs TRBV6-2 or TRBV6-3 and TRBJ2-3, with no clear D. The germline V gene has CDR1 MNHEY and CDR2 SVGEGT. Trimming removed 2 bases at V and 0 bases at J, with 15 bases between. CDR3 length equals 17 residues. In DNA form, the CDR3 reads TGTGCCAGCAGTTACGTATTAGGCAATCGTAGCACAGATACGCAGTATTTT. Its protein product is CASSYVLGNRSTDTQYF.

About this clonotype itself: The junction does not match germline at one end; this may be a read error. This chain joins TRBV28 and TRBJ2-3, with 13 nucleotides matching TRBD2. The germline V gene has CDR1 MDHEN and CDR2 SYDVKM. CDR3 length equals 17 residues. The CDR3 coding sequence is TGTGCCAGCAATTTAAGGCCGACTAGCGGGAGGACAGATACGCAGTATTTT. It translates to CASNLRPTSGRTDTQYF.

The count of this clonotype is one. CDR3: CASSHDSGSEAFF. CDR3 nucleotides: TGCGCCAGCAGCCATGATTCTGGCTCTGAAGCTTTCTTT. The chain couples TRBV4-3 to TRBJ1-1; D is ambiguous. The CDR3 extends over 13 amino acids. Germline lookup yields CDR1 LGHNA and CDR2 YSLEER. Trimming stripped 3 bases from V and 6 bases from J, with 11 bases between.

J is TRBJ2-1 and V is TRBV10-3; 14 nucleotides match TRBD2. CDR3 size: 14 residues. The J segment lost 10 bases and the V segment lost 8 bases, leaving 7 bases of the junction unmatched. Germline CDR1 ENHRY, CDR2 SYGVKD. In DNA, the CDR3 is TGTGCCATCTCGGGACTAGCGGGGGAAGGGGAGCAGTTCTTC. This translates into CAISGLAGEGEQFF.

This chain joins TRBV20-1 and TRBJ2-1; 7 nucleotides match TRBD2. CDR1 DFQATT and CDR2 SNEGSKA come from the germline V gene (reference sequence). The CDR3 totals 14 residues. The J segment lost 1 base and the V segment lost 5 bases, leaving 5 bases of the junction unmatched. The CDR3 spells CSAAGRGSYNEQFF. DNA for the CDR3: TGCAGTGCTGCGGGGCGGGGGTCCTACAATGAGCAGTTCTTC.

The chain links TRBV5-6 to TRBJ1-6, with 8 nucleotides matching TRBD1. J gave up 6 bases and V 3 bases, and 8 bases lay outside the gene matches. The CDR3 has 16 residues. The germline CDR1 and CDR2 sequences are SGHDT and YYEEEE. CDR3 residues: CASSSSGTGLNSPLHF. CDR3 bases: TGTGCCAGCAGCTCCTCCGGGACAGGCCTTAATTCACCCCTCCACTTT.